The TCR beta chain under discussion was sequenced for a study of blood T cell repertoires in COVID-19 (dated by TCRdb to the early 2020s). A note on the overall study: The collaborator samples originated in the United States, Italy and Spain and spanned the acute and convalescent phases of COVID-19. The material from the prospective study consisted of cDNA or gDNA derived from T cells, B-cell-depleted T cells, or PBMCs. Deeply sampled blood TCRbeta repertoires from subjects exposed to, actively infected with, or recovered from COVID-19 were included in the dataset. The repertoires were made available in a free public database intended to serve as a resource for research on the immune response to SARS-CoV-2. Samples came from the ongoing ImmuneRACE study (first 160 participants) plus 1,254 subjects from 6 global collaborators. Nearly every sample came with metadata listing a de-identified subject ID, COVID-19 status, age in years and sex. Where available, HLA class I and class II types were obtained from metadata supplied by the sample provider rather than from assay-based typing.

Each collaborating institution followed its own protocols to collect whole blood in K2EDTA tubes. For TCRbeta analysis, collaborators shipped samples in one of three forms: frozen whole blood, isolated PBMCs, or DNA extracted from either of those sample types. CDR1 MDHEN and CDR2 SYDVKM are derived from the germline V gene. V was cut back by 4 bases and J by 3 bases, leaving a gap of 18 bases between them. From the cysteine through the phenylalanine, the CDR3 covers 16 amino acids. The sequence is cut down to CDR3 DNA, 48 bases in frame from base 1. As to this clone: Its binding antigen is unknown. No qualities accompany the bases; no much larger clone lies one base away.

Overall study outcomes, separate from this receptor: The amount of clinical and demographic metadata varied by source and participant and was provided uncurated.

TCRbeta CDR3 regions were amplified from genomic DNA by means of the immunoSEQ Assay, a bias-controlled multiplex PCR. Regarding the original processing steps: The number of nucleated cells in each sample was estimated by amplification of reference gene primers within the assay. Sequence reads were collapsed and filtered to measure the absolute abundance of every unique TCRbeta CDR3 rearrangement. For each sample, productive Simpson clonality was calculated by taking the square root of Simpson's diversity index across productive rearrangements. Sourced from immuneACCESS, this table was stored by TCRdb with only in-frame sequences that have V and J called. A share of the clones is absent; for the studies checked, an unresolved V gene accounts for under half, and the remainder has no known explanation. V and J calls and clone size are as listed in that table; D and trimming were resolved from the DNA. This sample has roughly 100,000 clones in its table, and more than 70% of those were observed once. 17% of the sample is taken by the ten largest.

Sequenced sample: peripheral blood. The clonotype was recovered from an elderly woman in a cohort sampled during active COVID-19. Recombination joined TRBV28 with TRBJ1-1; TRBD1 might be the D gene, on 5 matching bases. Read as DNA, the sequence is TGTGCCAGCAGTTACCCAAGGGTTCGGGGGGACACTGAAGCTTTCTTT. Its protein is CASSYPRVRGDTEAFF.